Each of the 29 T cell receptor beta chains below was sequenced from the same sample in a study of cytomegalovirus exposure and HLA in healthy donors. It was with 60 Vbeta and 13 Jbeta primers that the PCR ran. Sequencing used immunoSEQ multiplex PCR; TCRdb keeps in-frame clones, though not all of them. Of 160,000 or so clones listed, 60% to 80% are singletons. Specimen: PBMCs. These receptor sequences come from a male donor in good health and CMV-seronegative.

This clone appeared once. The chain uses TRBV7-9 and TRBJ1-1; a possible D gene is TRBD1 (6 bases). V shed 4 bases and J shed 5 bases, with 14 bases lying between them. Germline V gene sequence: CDR1 SEHNR, CDR2 FQNEAQ (reference sequence). The CDR3 runs 14 residues. The CDR3 DNA reads TGTGCCAGCAGCTCCTCCAGGGGTTGGACTGAAGCTTTCTTT. Its protein is CASSSSRGWTEAFF.

The chain couples TRBV5-1 to TRBJ2-1; D is undetermined. The CDR3 sequence is 15 residues long. V was pared by 2 bases and J by 0 bases, with 9 bases between. CDR1 SGHRS and CDR2 YFSETQ come from the germline V gene. This chain's CDR3 is CASSLDSDSYNEQFF. DNA of the CDR3: TGCGCCAGCAGCTTAGACTCAGACTCCTACAATGAGCAGTTCTTC.

V and J are TRBV6-5 and TRBJ1-2, with 8 bases identical to TRBD1. With V trimmed by 0 bases and J by 9 bases, 12 bases remained unmatched. This CDR3 is 16 amino acids long. From germline, CDR1 is MNHEY and CDR2 SVGAGI. CDR3 DNA sequence: TGTGCCAGCAGTTACTCGGGGGTACGACAGGGGATGAGCTACACCTTC. This sequence encodes CASSYSGVRQGMSYTF.

The chain recombines TRBV9 with TRBJ2-3, with a tentative D call TRBD2 (7 bases). V was shortened by 0 bases and J by 6 bases, with 17 bases between the two germline ends. Germline CDR1 and CDR2: SGDLS and YYNGEE. The CDR3 spans 16 residues. The CDR3 here is CASSVESSGQFDTQYF. The DNA of the CDR3 is TGTGCCAGCAGCGTAGAATCTAGCGGACAGTTCGATACGCAGTATTTT.

The V and J genes are TRBV27 and TRBJ2-3; 8 bases are a match to TRBD2. With 0 bases clipped from V and 5 bases from J, the junction kept 10 bases outside the gene matches. This CDR3 has 17 amino acids. Germline V gene lookup returns CDR1 MNHEY and CDR2 SMNVEV (reference sequence). The CDR3 reads CASSLSIPAGAGDTQYF. CDR3 sequence (DNA): TGTGCCAGCAGTTTATCGATTCCAGCGGGAGCCGGAGATACGCAGTATTTT.

This clone was counted between two and nine times. CDR3 in amino acids: CASSYLRNTDTQYF. DNA for the CDR3: TGTGCCAGCAGTTACCTACGAAACACAGATACGCAGTATTTT. The J gene is TRBJ2-3, the V gene TRBV6-5; D is ambiguous. V was clipped by 2 bases and J by 2 bases, with 8 bases between them. This CDR3 comprises 14 residues. The germline V gene has CDR1 MNHEY and CDR2 SVGAGI.

The V and J genes are TRBV7-2 and TRBJ1-2; D may be TRBD1 (6 bases). Germline values: CDR1 SGHTA, CDR2 FQGNSA. Deletions cut 5 bases from V and 2 bases from J, with 12 bases between. The CDR3 extends over 14 amino acids. CDR3 region: CASSPDGTNYGYTF. In DNA, the CDR3 is TGTGCCAGCAGCCCGGACGGGACAAACTATGGCTACACCTTC.

The chain combines TRBV18 with TRBJ2-7, with D possibly matching TRBD1 (5 bases). V was shortened by 1 base and J by 3 bases, with 10 bases between the two germline ends. Germline lookup yields CDR1 KGHSH and CDR2 LQKENI. The CDR3 runs 14 residues. The CDR3 sequence: CASSPLAQVYEQYF. CDR3 sequence (DNA): TGTGCCAGCTCACCACTAGCACAGGTCTACGAGCAGTACTTC.

The chain combines TRBV7-2 with TRBJ2-1, with D possibly matching TRBD2 (6 bases). V dropped 4 bases and J dropped 10 bases, with 17 bases sitting between them. This CDR3 is built from 14 residues. CDR1 is SGHTA, CDR2 FQGNSA, per germline. CDR3 nucleotide sequence: TGTGCCAGCAGCTACCCTTCCCGGGGGTGGGAGCAGTTCTTC. This sequence encodes CASSYPSRGWEQFF.

The chain carries TRBV7-3 and TRBJ2-7; D might be TRBD2 (6 bases). This CDR3 comprises 14 residues. The V gene lost 5 bases and the J gene lost 4 bases, with 15 bases spanning the gap. Germline-derived CDR1 and CDR2 are SGHTA and FQGTGA. The CDR3, as DNA: TGTGCCAGCAGCCCTGCGGGACGGCAATACGAGCAGTACTTC. Translated: CASSPAGRQYEQYF.

This rearrangement joins TRBV27 to TRBJ2-7; D unclear. The CDR3 length is 12 residues. Germline CDR1 MNHEY, CDR2 SMNVEV (reference sequence). With 6 bases removed from V and 2 bases from J, the gap between germline ends came to 8 bases. The CDR3 here is CASRGHPYEQYF. CDR3 DNA: TGTGCCAGCAGGGGCCATCCCTACGAGCAGTACTTC.

The chain recombines TRBV9 with TRBJ2-1, with 10 positions matching TRBD2. The germline CDR1 and CDR2 sequences are SGDLS and YYNGEE. Losses at the gene ends were 2 bases for V and 0 bases for J; bases not matched to a gene: 5. The CDR3 is made up of 17 amino acids. Here the CDR3 DNA reads TGTGCCAGCAGCGTTACGGGACTAGCGAGCTCCTACAATGAGCAGTTCTTC. Protein: CASSVTGLASSYNEQFF. Drawing the rest from reference TRBV9 and TRBJ2-1, the complete variable domain is DSGVTQTPKHLITATGQRVTLRCSPRSGDLSVYWYQQSLDQGLQFLIQYYNGEERAKGNILERFSAQQFPDLHSELNLSSLELGDSALYFCASSVTGLASSYNEQFFGPGTRLTVL.

The chain links TRBV7-2 to TRBJ1-1; 10 nucleotides line up with TRBD1. CDR1 SGHTA and CDR2 FQGNSA come from the germline V gene. Trimming at V came to 5 bases and at J to 4 bases, leaving 4 bases not matched to a gene. The CDR3 is 14 residues long. The CDR3 DNA is TGTGCCAGCAGCCTCGACAGGGGGCCCACTGAAGCTTTCTTT. This gives the protein CASSLDRGPTEAFF.

This clone was picked up a small number of times. This CDR3 is CASSMTSGNSYEQYF. The CDR3 DNA is TGTGCCAGTAGTATGACTAGCGGGAACTCCTACGAGCAGTACTTC. The chain is built from TRBV19 and TRBJ2-7, with TRBD2 matching over 11 bases. There are 15 residues in the CDR3. With 3 bases clipped from V and 0 bases from J, the junction kept 1 base outside the gene matches. CDR1 and CDR2 from the germline V gene are LNHDA and SQIVND (reference sequence).

This chain joins TRBV4-2 and TRBJ2-2, with 7 nucleotides matching TRBD2. Germline CDR1 is LGHNA and CDR2 is YNFKEQ. J was trimmed by 4 bases and V by 4 bases; bases with no gene match: 12. The CDR3 spans 17 residues. CDR3 sequence (DNA): TGTGCCAGCAGCCTAAGTATGCGGGAGTCGGCCACCGGGGAGCTGTTTTTT. Amino acids: CASSLSMRESATGELFF.

The chain employs TRBV1 and TRBJ2-7; TRBD1, the table's D call, was not compared with the DNA. TRBV1 is recorded as a pseudogene. CDR3 length equals 13 residues. Written as DNA, the CDR3 is TGCACCAGCAGCCGACAGGGGGTCTACGAGCAGTACTTC. Translation gives CTSSRQGVYEQYF.

This rearrangement joins TRBV29-1 to TRBJ1-2, with 8 bases lining up with TRBD1. From germline, CDR1 is SQVTM and CDR2 ANQGSEA. V trimming: 5 bases; J trimming: 1 base; junction bases outside the gene matches: 9. There are 15 residues in the CDR3. CDR3 loop: CSVFTDRDDNYGYTF. The CDR3 region has the DNA TGCAGCGTTTTCACGGACAGGGACGATAACTATGGCTACACCTTC.

V is TRBV5-6 and J is TRBJ1-4; D is possibly TRBD1 (5 bases). The V gene's germline CDR1 is SGHDT and CDR2 YYEEEE. This CDR3 has 16 residues. The V end lost 3 bases, the J end lost 0 bases, and 12 bases lay between the germline ends. The CDR3 is CASSSYTGATNEKLFF. The CDR3 nucleotides are TGTGCCAGCAGCTCGTATACAGGCGCAACTAATGAAAAACTGTTTTTT.

The J gene is TRBJ2-5, the V gene TRBV25-1, with TRBD1 as a possible D gene (6 bases). Germline loops: CDR1 MGHDK, CDR2 SYGVNS. CDR3 size: 15 residues. V shed 3 bases and J shed 5 bases, with 16 bases lying between them. CDR3: CASSDSRGGRETQYF. In nucleotides, the CDR3 is TGTGCCAGCAGTGATTCCAGGGGTGGGCGGGAGACCCAGTACTTC.

The J gene is TRBJ2-2, the V gene TRBV5-4, with 9 bases aligning to TRBD1. The J segment lost 5 bases and the V segment lost 0 bases, leaving 8 bases of the junction unmatched. The CDR3 has 17 amino acids. The germline CDR1 and CDR2 sequences are SGHNT and YYREEE (reference sequence). The CDR3 reads CASSLGRQGGSTGELFF. DNA for the CDR3: TGTGCCAGCAGCTTGGGAAGACAGGGGGGGAGTACCGGGGAGCTGTTTTTT.

The J gene is TRBJ1-5, the V gene TRBV2; 8 nucleotides line up with TRBD1. CDR3 length equals 13 residues. Trimming cost V 7 bases and J 7 bases; bases outside gene matches: 6. Per the germline V gene, CDR1 is SNHLY and CDR2 is FYNNEI. The CDR3 loop reads CASTGTGEQPQHF. Written as DNA, the CDR3 is TGTGCCAGCACCGGGACAGGCGAACAGCCCCAGCATTTT.

CDR3 DNA sequence: TGTGCCAGTAGTATTGGCTCCCAAGAGACCCAGTACTTC. Translation gives CASSIGSQETQYF. The chain recombines TRBV19 with TRBJ2-5, with D hard to call. The V gene's germline CDR1 is LNHDA and CDR2 SQIVND (reference sequence). The CDR3 has 13 amino acids. The germline V and J ends were trimmed by 3 bases and 1 base, with 6 bases remaining between them.

This rearrangement joins TRBV9 to TRBJ2-5; tentative D call: TRBD2 (8 bases). With the DNA end fitting TRBJ2-7 better, the J assignment may be wrong. Germline V lookup: CDR1 SGDLS, CDR2 YYNGEE. CDR3 length equals 16 residues. This chain's CDR3 is CASSVSAGGQNYEQYF. CDR3 sequence (DNA): TGTGCCAGCAGCGTATCGGCGGGGGGACAGAACTACGAGCAGTACTTC.

The chain couples TRBV10-3 to TRBJ1-1; D gene ambiguous. From germline, CDR1 is ENHRY and CDR2 SYGVKD. The CDR3 spans 13 residues. V was pared by 2 bases and J by 1 base, with 5 bases between. This CDR3 is CAISERGNTEAFF. In DNA form, the CDR3 reads TGTGCCATCAGTGAGCGGGGGAACACTGAAGCTTTCTTT.

This chain uses TRBV28 with TRBJ1-5; TRBD1 agrees at 8 bases. This CDR3 is 15 amino acids long. Trimming removed 3 bases from V and 4 bases from J; junction bases left unmatched: 5. Germline CDR1 MDHEN, CDR2 SYDVKM. CDR3 bases: TGTGCCAGCAGTTTGGTACAGGGGGGGAATCAGCCCCAGCATTTT. Translating gives CASSLVQGGNQPQHF.

V is TRBV11-2 and J is TRBJ2-7; 9 bases are shared with TRBD1. The V gene end was trimmed by 5 bases and the J gene end by 2 bases; junction bases not matched to a gene: 7. In germline, CDR1 is SGHAT, CDR2 FQNNGV. This CDR3 contains 15 residues. The CDR3 nucleotides are TGTGCCAGCAGCCCAGGACAGGGGATTCCCTACGAGCAGTACTTC. Residues: CASSPGQGIPYEQYF. The whole variable domain, filled in from reference TRBV11-2 and TRBJ2-7, reads EAGVAQSPRYKIIEKRQSVAFWCNPISGHATLYWYQQILGQGPKLLIQFQNNGVVDDSQLPKDRFSAERLKGVDSTLKIQPAKLEDSAVYLCASSPGQGIPYEQYFGPGTRLTVT.

The chain is built from TRBV28 and TRBJ1-5, with D possibly matching TRBD1 (5 bases). CDR1 MDHEN and CDR2 SYDVKM come from the germline V gene. This CDR3 spans 15 amino acids. V lost 6 bases, J lost 1 base, and 13 bases lay in between. The CDR3 spells CASSPGQWSNQPQHF. The CDR3 DNA reads as TGTGCCAGCAGCCCAGGGCAGTGGAGCAATCAGCCCCAGCATTTT.

V and J are TRBV9 and TRBJ2-1; 9 nucleotides line up with TRBD2. The CDR3 totals 16 residues. V was pared by 2 bases and J by 9 bases, with 12 bases of the junction left unmatched. Germline CDR1 reads SGDLS; CDR2 reads YYNGEE. CDR3 region: CASSVAHSGSQGEQFF. The CDR3 DNA sequence: TGTGCCAGCAGCGTGGCCCATAGCGGGAGCCAGGGTGAGCAGTTCTTC. Filled out from reference TRBV9 and TRBJ2-1, the complete variable domain reads DSGVTQTPKHLITATGQRVTLRCSPRSGDLSVYWYQQSLDQGLQFLIQYYNGEERAKGNILERFSAQQFPDLHSELNLSSLELGDSALYFCASSVAHSGSQGEQFFGPGTRLTVL.

The chain recombines TRBV6-5 with TRBJ1-2, with TRBD1 identical over 7 bases. Trimming at V came to 8 bases and at J to 5 bases, leaving 11 bases not matched to a gene. CDR1 is MNHEY and CDR2 is SVGAGI in the germline V gene. This CDR3 comprises 14 residues. The CDR3 is CASGRTGVIYGYTF. The CDR3 DNA is TGTGCCAGCGGGCGGACAGGCGTCATTTATGGCTACACCTTC.